These T cell receptor beta chains were read from a single sample in a study of T cells in Graves' hyperthyroidism and ophthalmopathy. One entry per CDR3 protein, called by TCRdb with MiXCR from the multiplex PCR reads. This sample has over 700,000 distinct CDR3 sequences, with around 38% found just once. The sample taken for sequencing was blood. The origin of the receptors is a man younger than 35 with Graves' hyperthyroidism. Both conserved end residues are part of each CDR3. A D gene is named only where the DNA matches it firmly. Some rows mark clone size as missing; the rest say once, few, many or name a class of expanded clone.

clone_size	v_call	j_call	d_call	cdr3_nt	cdr3_aa
-	TRBV11-2	TRBJ1-2	-	TGTGCCAGCAGCGAGAGTAGCACCGCCCACTTCTATGGCTACACCTTC	CASSESSTAHFYGYTF
-	TRBV2	TRBJ2-1	-	TGTGCCAGCAGTGGGCTTATGGGGTCCGGCGAGCAGTTCTTC	CASSGLMGSGEQFF
-	TRBV5-1	TRBJ1-1	-	TGCGCCAGCAGCTTGGTCGGTTCGGCAGCCGCTTTCTTT	CASSLVGSAAAFF
few	TRBV12-3/TRBV12-4	TRBJ2-7	TRBD1	TGTGCCAGCACCTTGGGGGACAGAGCCTACGAGCAGTACTTC	CASTLGDRAYEQYF
few	TRBV5-8	TRBJ1-1	TRBD1	TGTGCCAGCAGCTCCCCCGAGCGGACAGGACCGAACACTGAAGCTTTCTTT	CASSSPERTGPNTEAFF
-	TRBV25-1	TRBJ1-6	TRBD1	TGTGCCAGCAGTGGAGGTACAGGGGCGGATTCACCCCTCCACTTT	CASSGGTGADSPLHF
once	TRBV10-3	TRBJ1-5	TRBD1	TGTGCCATCAGTGTTACAGGGGTTATTGCCCAGCATTTT	CAISVTGVIAQHF
-	TRBV12-3/TRBV12-4	TRBJ1-1	-	TGTGCCTGCAGTTCTACGGGGGGAGGCACTGAAGCTTTCTTT	CACSSTGGGTEAFF
many	TRBV19	TRBJ1-3	-	TGTGCCAGTACCCTGGACAGAATCGGAAACACCATATATTTT	CASTLDRIGNTIYF
-	TRBV12-3/TRBV12-4	TRBJ1-4	TRBD1	TGTGCCAGCGGATCAACAGGGGGCGAAAAACTGTTTTTT	CASGSTGGEKLFF
many	TRBV12-3/TRBV12-4	TRBJ1-1	-	TGTGCCAGCAGCTGGGGGTCTGAAGCTTTCTTT	CASSWGSEAFF
-	TRBV19	TRBJ1-2	TRBD1	TGTGCCAGTAGTATCCTGGACAGGGAGGGCTACACCTTC	CASSILDREGYTF
-	TRBV2	TRBJ1-2	-	TGTGCCAGCTCACCAGAGGCCCACTATGGCTACACCTTC	CASSPEAHYGYTF
-	TRBV7-3	TRBJ1-1	-	TGTGCCAGCAGCTTAAACCCAGGAGCGAACACTGAAGCTTTCTTT	CASSLNPGANTEAFF
-	TRBV10-3	TRBJ1-4	TRBD1	TGTGCCACCAGGACAGGGGTGGAAAAACTGTTTTTT	CATRTGVEKLFF
-	TRBV2	TRBJ2-7	-	TGTGCCAGCAGTGCCCCAGGGGCGGACTACTCCTACGAGCAGTACTTC	CASSAPGADYSYEQYF
-	TRBV4-2	TRBJ1-6	TRBD1	TGTGCCAGCAGCCAAGAACAGGGGCAGAAGAATTCACCCCTCCACTTT	CASSQEQGQKNSPLHF
many	TRBV25-1	TRBJ2-7	-	TGTGCCAGCAGTGATGACAGGATCTCCTACGAGCAGTACTTC	CASSDDRISYEQYF
few	TRBV7-2	TRBJ2-5	TRBD2	TGTGCCAGCAGCCTTAAAGCGGGGCCCGGCGAGACCCAGTACTTC	CASSLKAGPGETQYF
-	TRBV19	TRBJ1-5	-	TGTGCCAGTACCCTCTCGGACAGTTATAGCAATCAGCCCCAGCATTTT	CASTLSDSYSNQPQHF
-	TRBV13	TRBJ2-5	TRBD2	TGTGCCAGCAGCTCATCGCCGGGACTAGACAGAGAGACCCAGTACTTC	CASSSSPGLDRETQYF
-	TRBV29-1	TRBJ2-5	TRBD2	TGCAGCGTTGAGGATCCGGGGGGAGAGACCCAGTACTTC	CSVEDPGGETQYF
many	TRBV6-6	TRBJ1-2	-	TGTGCCAGCAGCCCGGAGGGAAGCTATGGCTACACCTTC	CASSPEGSYGYTF
-	TRBV2	TRBJ1-6	-	TGTGCCAGCAGTGAACGGGGGGGCACGATTAATTCACCCCTCCACTTT	CASSERGGTINSPLHF
many	TRBV29-1	TRBJ2-7	-	TGCAGCGTCGTTAGGCAGTACGAGCAGTACTTC	CSVVRQYEQYF
few	TRBV5-1	TRBJ1-1	TRBD1	TGCGCCAGCAGCCAGTTTACAGGGGGGAACACTGAAGCTTTCTTT	CASSQFTGGNTEAFF
-	TRBV5-8	TRBJ2-5	-	TGTGCCAGCAGCTTGGGGGTTGCGCCAAGGACAGAGACCCAGTACTTC	CASSLGVAPRTETQYF
many	TRBV2	TRBJ2-2	-	TGTGCCAGCAGTGAATCGATACCTTGGGAGCTGTTTTTT	CASSESIPWELFF
-	TRBV7-9	TRBJ1-1	-	TGTGCCAGCAGCTTACGCCAGGGCGGGAACACTGAAGCTTTCTTT	CASSLRQGGNTEAFF